The 27 T cell receptor beta chains presented below share a single source sample, sequenced in a study of radiation and T cells in renal cell carcinoma. Profiled with immunoSEQ multiplex PCR; TCRdb holds only in-frame clones, not every one. This table has 120,000 to 150,000 clones, about 88% appearing once. Documented time point: baseline pretreatment blood. Specified treatment: 15 Gy SBRT to primary tumor, nephrectomy 4 weeks later. The sequenced sample was blood, obtained from a patient whose treatment included radiotherapy and nephrectomy. These receptors were obtained from a woman aged 70 to 79 with renal cell carcinoma.

The CDR3 loop reads CASSLAGIYEQYF. For the CDR3, the DNA is TGTGCCAGCAGCCTTGCAGGGATCTACGAGCAGTACTTC. The chain recombines TRBV5-6 with TRBJ2-7, with D perhaps TRBD1 (5 bases). Trimming stripped 4 bases from V and 3 bases from J, with 11 bases between. The CDR3 totals 13 residues. The germline V gene encodes CDR1 SGHDT and CDR2 YYEEEE.

The V call is TRBV6-6, the J call TRBJ2-7, with D perhaps matching TRBD1 (6 bases). The CDR3 is 14 amino acids. Trimming pared 6 bases from V and 3 bases from J, leaving 15 bases between. Germline V gives CDR1 MNHNY, CDR2 SVGAGI (reference sequence). In DNA form, the CDR3 reads TGTGCCAGCAGGTGGATGGACAGTCGCTACGAGCAGTACTTC. This encodes CASRWMDSRYEQYF.

J is TRBJ1-6 and V is TRBV6-4, with unresolved D. V shed 3 bases and J shed 0 bases, with 15 bases lying between them. This CDR3 has 18 amino acids. Germline values: CDR1 MRHNA, CDR2 SNTAGT. This CDR3 reads CASSEISDCRSYNSPLHF. As DNA, the CDR3 is TGTGCCAGCAGTGAGATATCGGACTGCCGCTCCTATAATTCACCCCTCCACTTT.

The chain links TRBV6-5 to TRBJ2-1, with 13 nucleotides matching TRBD2. Unmatched junction bases numbered 0, after V lost 2 bases and J lost 5 bases. This CDR3 spans 15 amino acids. Germline V lookup: CDR1 MNHEY, CDR2 SVGAGI. DNA for the CDR3: TGTGCCAGCAGTTACACTAGCGGGGGGGACAATGAGCAGTTCTTC. It specifies CASSYTSGGDNEQFF.

The rearrangement uses TRBV28 and TRBJ1-2; 8 nucleotides match TRBD1. In germline, CDR1 is MDHEN, CDR2 SYDVKM. Losses at the gene ends were 5 bases for V and 2 bases for J; bases not matched to a gene: 10. The CDR3 extends over 16 amino acids. In DNA, the CDR3 is TGTGCCAGCAGTCACTTACAGGGGGTAGGCAACTATGGCTACACCTTC. Amino acid sequence: CASSHLQGVGNYGYTF.

This clone was detected only once. The chain carries TRBV7-2 and TRBJ1-2; 7 nucleotides match TRBD1. V lost 2 bases, J lost 6 bases, and 9 bases stayed unmatched. Germline V gene sequence: CDR1 SGHTA, CDR2 FQGNSA. This CDR3 comprises 15 residues. CDR3 sequence: CASSLPTGYRDGYTF. The CDR3 nucleotides are TGTGCCAGCAGCTTACCGACAGGGTATCGGGATGGCTACACCTTC.

The chain recombines TRBV18 with TRBJ1-5; unclear D gene. Germline CDR1 KGHSH, CDR2 LQKENI. This CDR3 comprises 14 residues. The V end was cut by 3 bases, the J end by 4 bases, with 10 bases between. CDR3 DNA sequence: TGTGCCAGCTCACCGTGGCAGACAAATCAGCCCCAGCATTTT. Translation gives CASSPWQTNQPQHF.

V is TRBV6-1 and J is TRBJ1-5; no clear D. The V end lost 2 bases, the J end lost 7 bases, and 9 bases lay between the germline ends. The CDR3 is 13 residues long. Germline V CDR1 and CDR2: MNHNS, SASEGT. CDR3 loop: CASSEQSGQPQHF. The CDR3 DNA reads as TGTGCCAGCAGTGAACAGTCCGGGCAGCCCCAGCATTTT.

The chain recombines TRBV16 with TRBJ1-1; D uncertain. The CDR3 length is 14 residues. Looked up from germline, CDR1 is KGHSY and CDR2 is FQNENV. V was clipped by 0 bases and J by 3 bases, with 8 bases between them. CDR3 bases: TGTGCCAGCAGCCAATCGCGGCAGTACACTGAAGCTTTCTTT. Translating it yields CASSQSRQYTEAFF.

The chain carries TRBV5-4 and TRBJ2-1; D is perhaps TRBD2 (5 bases). Trimming took off 4 bases at V and 4 bases at J, with 18 bases between the two ends. This CDR3 region has 16 residues. Germline CDR1 SGHNT, CDR2 YYREEE (reference sequence). As DNA, the CDR3 is TGTGCCAGCAGCCCCGCGCCCAGCGGAACGTACAATGAGCAGTTCTTC. This sequence encodes CASSPAPSGTYNEQFF.

The chain couples TRBV4-2 to TRBJ2-7; 13 bases align to TRBD2. V shed 0 bases, J shed 0 bases, and the junction held 11 bases outside the gene matches. Germline V CDR1 and CDR2: LGHNA, YNFKEQ. The CDR3 sequence is 20 residues long. CDR3 DNA sequence: TGTGCCAGCAGCCAAGATATCCCCGGGACTAGCGGGGCAAGCTCCTACGAGCAGTACTTC. It yields the protein CASSQDIPGTSGASSYEQYF.

V gene TRBV5-1 combines with J gene TRBJ2-2, with D maybe TRBD1 (5 bases). In germline, CDR1 is SGHRS, CDR2 YFSETQ. The CDR3 runs to 15 residues. V was clipped by 7 bases and J by 3 bases, with 16 bases between them. This chain's CDR3 is CASPGKGRDTGELFF. CDR3 DNA sequence: TGCGCCAGCCCGGGTAAGGGGCGCGACACCGGGGAGCTGTTTTTT. Looking up the rest from reference TRBV5-1 and TRBJ2-2 gives the full variable domain: KAGVTQTPRYLIKTRGQQVTLSCSPISGHRSVSWYQQTPGQGLQFLFEYFSETQRNKGNFPGRFSGRQFSNSRSEMNVSTLELGDSALYLCASPGKGRDTGELFFGEGSRLTVL.

The CDR3 sequence: CATSRDGRLYEKLFF. The CDR3 region has the DNA TGTGCCACCAGCAGAGATGGGAGATTATATGAAAAACTGTTTTTT. This chain uses TRBV15 with TRBJ1-4; no reliable D call. Germline CDR1 LNHNV, CDR2 YYDKDF (reference sequence). The CDR3 totals 15 residues. Trimming stripped 0 bases from V and 6 bases from J, with 11 bases between. Supplemented by reference TRBV15 and TRBJ1-4, the full variable domain reads DAMVIQNPRYQVTQFGKPVTLSCSQTLNHNVMYWYQQKSSQAPKLLFHYYDKDFNNEADTPDNFQSRRPNTSFCFLDIRSPGLGDTAMYLCATSRDGRLYEKLFFGSGTQLSVL.

This clone was seen only once. The chain has TRBV5-6 and TRBJ2-5, with TRBD2 matching 10 bases. The length of the CDR3 is 17 residues. V lost 0 bases and J lost 0; bases outside the gene matches: 5. CDR1 and CDR2 (germline): SGHDT, YYEEEE. The CDR3 here is CASSLGLLAGNQETQYF. CDR3 nucleotides: TGTGCCAGCAGCTTGGGATTACTAGCGGGAAACCAAGAGACCCAGTACTTC.

The chain has TRBV7-2 and TRBJ2-2; the D is unclear. The CDR3 is 13 residues long. V lost 2 bases and J 6 bases, leaving 7 bases between the germline ends. Looked up from germline, CDR1 is SGHTA and CDR2 is FQGNSA. CDR3 amino acids: CASSLLGPGELFF. CDR3 bases: TGTGCCAGCAGCTTACTGGGCCCCGGGGAGCTGTTTTTT.

V and J are TRBV30 and TRBJ1-2; possible D gene TRBD1, 5 bases. V lost 3 bases to trimming and J lost 8 bases, with 16 bases between them. This CDR3 is 13 amino acids long. Germline V gives CDR1 GTSNPN, CDR2 SVGIG (reference sequence). The CDR3 DNA reads as TGTGCCTGGAGGACCCCAGGGTCTGGGGGCTACACCTTC. As protein: CAWRTPGSGGYTF.

With regard to this clone: Different DNA sequences within this sample yield the same CDR3. The chain is built from TRBV28 and TRBJ2-1; D remains unclear. Trimming removed 2 bases from V and 4 bases from J, with 3 bases in between. Germline lookup yields CDR1 MDHEN and CDR2 SYDVKM. There are 12 residues in the CDR3. The CDR3 region is CASSLLYNEQFF. The DNA for the CDR3 is TGTGCCAGCAGTTTACTGTACAATGAGCAGTTCTTC.

The chain recombines TRBV2 with TRBJ2-1; 8 bases line up with TRBD2. The V gene's germline CDR1 is SNHLY and CDR2 FYNNEI. Trimming took 7 bases from V and 4 from J; bases not matched to a gene: 3. The CDR3 is 13 amino acids. CDR3 amino acids: CASNGGGYNEQFF. DNA of the CDR3: TGTGCCAGCAATGGCGGGGGGTACAATGAGCAGTTCTTC.

The chain has TRBV2 and TRBJ1-2; no definite D call. The germline gives CDR1 SNHLY, CDR2 FYNNEI. CDR3 length: 11 residues. V was cut by 4 bases and J by 1 base, with 1 base left in between. The CDR3 bases are TGTGCCAGCAGTGGTAACTATGGCTACACCTTC. This encodes CASSGNYGYTF.

The chain links TRBV2 to TRBJ1-2; possible D gene TRBD1, 5 bases. Germline assignment: CDR1 SNHLY and CDR2 FYNNEI. The CDR3 is made up of 15 amino acids. Trimming pared 6 bases from V and 8 bases from J, leaving 22 bases between. The DNA of the CDR3 is TGTGCCAGCAGAACGAGTACTCAGGGAGTAGGGGGCTACACCTTC. This sequence encodes CASRTSTQGVGGYTF.

The chain joins TRBV5-4 to TRBJ2-2; D gene ambiguous. The CDR3 spans 15 residues. Germline assignment: CDR1 SGHNT and CDR2 YYREEE (reference sequence). V was pared by 4 bases and J by 0 bases, with 10 bases between. This chain's CDR3 is CASSRGLANTGELFF. DNA of the CDR3: TGTGCCAGCAGCCGTGGGCTAGCGAACACCGGGGAGCTGTTTTTT.

The chain couples TRBV28 to TRBJ2-7; D is perhaps TRBD2 (6 bases). Germline V gene sequence: CDR1 MDHEN, CDR2 SYDVKM. The germline V and J ends were trimmed by 5 bases and 4 bases, with 24 bases remaining between them. CDR3 length equals 17 residues. CDR3: CASSTIPPGLKPYEQYF. The CDR3 DNA sequence: TGTGCCAGCAGTACCATCCCTCCGGGACTGAAACCTTACGAGCAGTACTTC.

The V call is TRBV5-1, the J call TRBJ1-1; TRBD1 might be the D (5 bases). This CDR3 is 14 amino acids long. The germline V gene has CDR1 SGHRS and CDR2 YFSETQ. V was cut by 4 bases and J by 1 base, with 11 bases left in between. The CDR3 DNA follows: TGCGCCAGCAGCCCGGGACTTTCGAACACTGAAGCTTTCTTT. Translated, it gives CASSPGLSNTEAFF.

The rearrangement uses TRBV29-1 and TRBJ2-1, with 7 bases lining up with TRBD2. Looked up from germline, CDR1 is SQVTM and CDR2 is ANQGSEA. CDR3 size: 12 residues. V gave up 4 bases and J gave up 7 bases; unmatched junction bases: 4. In DNA form, the CDR3 reads TGCAGCGTTGCTGTGGGAGGGAATGAGCAGTTCTTC. Encoded protein: CSVAVGGNEQFF.

This clone was counted once. The chain joins TRBV5-1 to TRBJ2-3; TRBD2 is a possible D gene (5 bases). The V end was cut by 4 bases, the J end by 2 bases, with 14 bases between. This CDR3 region has 15 residues. Germline loops: CDR1 SGHRS, CDR2 YFSETQ. This CDR3 reads CASSPSGDSTDTQYF. In DNA, the CDR3 is TGCGCCAGCAGCCCCTCCGGGGATTCCACAGATACGCAGTATTTT.

The chain has TRBV19 and TRBJ2-4; a weak D match, TRBD2 (5 bases). The V gene's germline CDR1 is LNHDA and CDR2 SQIVND (reference sequence). The germline V and J ends were trimmed by 8 bases and 0 bases, with 11 bases remaining between them. The CDR3 contains 14 residues. The CDR3 nucleotides read TGTGCCAGTTCCAGGAGGCTAGCCAAAAACATTCAGTACTTC. It codes for CASSRRLAKNIQYF.

J is TRBJ1-2 and V is TRBV5-4, with D perhaps matching TRBD1 (5 bases). The V gene lost 0 bases and the J gene lost 6 bases, with 6 bases spanning the gap. The CDR3 is 12 amino acids. The germline V gene encodes CDR1 SGHNT and CDR2 YYREEE (reference sequence). The CDR3 spells CASSLEGDGYTF. CDR3 DNA: TGTGCCAGCAGCTTGGAAGGGGATGGCTACACCTTC.